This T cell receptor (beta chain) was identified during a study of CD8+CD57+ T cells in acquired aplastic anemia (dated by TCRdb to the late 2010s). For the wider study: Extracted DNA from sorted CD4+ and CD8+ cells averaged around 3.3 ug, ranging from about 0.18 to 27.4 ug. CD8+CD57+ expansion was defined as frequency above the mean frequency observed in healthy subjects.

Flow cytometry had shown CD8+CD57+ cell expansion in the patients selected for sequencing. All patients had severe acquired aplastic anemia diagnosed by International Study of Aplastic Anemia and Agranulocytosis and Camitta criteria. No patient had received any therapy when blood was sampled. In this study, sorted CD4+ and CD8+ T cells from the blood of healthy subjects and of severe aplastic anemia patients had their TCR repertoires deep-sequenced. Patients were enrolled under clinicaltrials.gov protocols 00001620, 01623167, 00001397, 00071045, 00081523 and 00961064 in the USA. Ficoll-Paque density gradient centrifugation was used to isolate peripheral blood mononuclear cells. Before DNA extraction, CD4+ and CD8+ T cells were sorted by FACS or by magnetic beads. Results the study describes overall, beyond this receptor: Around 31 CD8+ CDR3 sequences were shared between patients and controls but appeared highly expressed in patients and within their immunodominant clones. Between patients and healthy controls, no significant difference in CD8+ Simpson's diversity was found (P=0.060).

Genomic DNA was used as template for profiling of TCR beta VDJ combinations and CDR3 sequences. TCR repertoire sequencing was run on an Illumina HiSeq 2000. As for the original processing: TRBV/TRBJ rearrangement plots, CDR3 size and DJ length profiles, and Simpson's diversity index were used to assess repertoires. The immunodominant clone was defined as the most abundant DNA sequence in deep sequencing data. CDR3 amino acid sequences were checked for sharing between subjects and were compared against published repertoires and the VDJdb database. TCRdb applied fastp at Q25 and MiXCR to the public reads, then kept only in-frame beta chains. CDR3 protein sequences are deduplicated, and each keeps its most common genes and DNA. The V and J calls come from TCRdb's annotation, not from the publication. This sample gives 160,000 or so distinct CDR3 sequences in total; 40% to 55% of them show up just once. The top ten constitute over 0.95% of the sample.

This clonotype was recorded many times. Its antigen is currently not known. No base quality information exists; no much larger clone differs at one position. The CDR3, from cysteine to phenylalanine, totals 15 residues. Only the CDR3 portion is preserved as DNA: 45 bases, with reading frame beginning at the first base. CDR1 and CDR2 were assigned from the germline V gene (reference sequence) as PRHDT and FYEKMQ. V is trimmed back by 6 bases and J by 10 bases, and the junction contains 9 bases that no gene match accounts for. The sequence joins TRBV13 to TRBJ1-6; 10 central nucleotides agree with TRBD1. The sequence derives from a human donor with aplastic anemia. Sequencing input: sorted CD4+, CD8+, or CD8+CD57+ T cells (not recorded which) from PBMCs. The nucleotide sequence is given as TGTGCCAGCAGGCCACGGGACAGGGGAGAGTCACCCCTCCACTTT. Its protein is CASRPRDRGESPLHF.